The clone carrying this TCR beta chain came up many times. Its antigen is currently unknown. This specimen belongs to a study of T cells in Graves' hyperthyroidism and ophthalmopathy. Study outcomes and limitations: Ophthalmopathy prediction by the model preceded onset by a median approximately 5.9 months. Blood shared most expanded thyroid clonotypes above 0.001.

Researchers amplified the TCR beta CDR3 regions from RNA transcripts. Researchers ran a first-round RT-PCR on the TCR CDR3 using the HTBI primer set. In TCRdb, the multiplex PCR reads were re-called with MiXCR into one record per CDR3 protein. The data hold 540,000 or so distinct CDR3 sequences, with more than 15% observed a single time. This CDR3 has 17 amino acids. Germline V gene data show CDR1 as SGHAT and CDR2 as FQNNGV. The V gene end was trimmed by 6 bases and the J gene end by 4 bases; junction bases not matched to a gene: 17. The specimen was blood. The chain couples TRBV11-2 to TRBJ1-1; 7 bases are shared with TRBD1. The clonotype comes from a young woman with Graves' hyperthyroidism. CDR3 bases: TGTGCCAGCAGTTATTCTAACTACAGGGGATGGGGCACTGAAGCTTTCTTT. Translated: CASSYSNYRGWGTEAFF. Full variable domain (outside the CDR3, taken from reference TRBV11-2 and TRBJ1-1): EAGVAQSPRYKIIEKRQSVAFWCNPISGHATLYWYQQILGQGPKLLIQFQNNGVVDDSQLPKDRFSAERLKGVDSTLKIQPAKLEDSAVYLCASSYSNYRGWGTEAFFGQGTRLTVV.